The 28 T cell receptor beta chains below all came from one sample that was sequenced in a study of T cells in Graves' hyperthyroidism and ophthalmopathy (dated by TCRdb to about 2019). The library was made by multiplex PCR. The instrument was an Illumina HiSeq 2000. The TCR beta CDR3 regions were amplified from RNA transcripts. A first-round RT-PCR of the TCR CDR3 used the HTBI primer set with the Qiagen OneStep RT-PCR kit. TCRdb trimmed public reads at Q25 via fastp, called clones via MiXCR and kept in-frame beta chains. Records with the same CDR3 protein are collapsed into one entry carrying the most frequent genes and DNA. The sample table records about 530,000 distinct CDR3 sequences; about 15% of these occur just once. The leading ten clones occupy roughly 15% of the sample. Sequenced sample: blood. The receptors derive from a woman aged 18-30 years with Graves' ophthalmopathy.

The chain recombines TRBV18 with TRBJ1-2; D unresolved. The V end lost 3 bases, the J end lost 6 bases, and 11 bases lay between the germline ends. The CDR3 runs to 13 residues. Germline-derived CDR1 and CDR2 are KGHSH and LQKENI. The CDR3 region has the DNA TGTGCCAGCTCACCCCCGGGTGCAGATGGCTACACCTTC. Translating it yields CASSPPGADGYTF. The variable domain in full, completed from reference TRBV18 and TRBJ1-2, reads NAGVMQNPRHLVRRRGQEARLRCSPMKGHSHVYWYRQLPEEGLKFMVYLQKENIIDESGMPKERFSAEFPKEGPSILRIQQVVRGDSAAYFCASSPPGADGYTFGSGTRLTVV.

This clonotype turned up a few times. This sequence joins TRBV19 and TRBJ1-1, with D perhaps TRBD1 (5 bases). Germline V gives CDR1 LNHDA, CDR2 SQIVND (reference sequence). CDR3 length: 15 amino acids. V lost 5 bases, J lost 1 base, and 14 bases lay in between. The CDR3 DNA is TGTGCCAGTAGTTCCCAGGGACGGCAGAACACTGAAGCTTTCTTT. This sequence encodes CASSSQGRQNTEAFF.

The chain recombines TRBV7-9 with TRBJ2-5, with 7 bases fitting TRBD2. From germline, CDR1 is SEHNR and CDR2 FQNEAQ (reference sequence). The CDR3 sequence is 14 residues long. Trimming cost V 3 bases and J 3 bases; bases outside gene matches: 4. The CDR3 DNA follows: TGTGCCAGCAGCTTTGGGGAGGGCGAAGAGACCCAGTACTTC. Protein sequence: CASSFGEGEETQYF.

This clonotype was counted at least ten times. This chain's CDR3 is CASSFRTEAFF. The CDR3 DNA reads TGTGCCAGCAGCTTTCGGACTGAAGCTTTCTTT. The chain joins TRBV7-9 to TRBJ1-1; D is uncertain. Germline assignment: CDR1 SEHNR and CDR2 FQNEAQ (reference sequence). Trimming removed 3 bases at V and 5 bases at J, with 4 bases between. The CDR3 has 11 amino acids.

This sequence joins TRBV4-1 and TRBJ2-4; 9 nucleotides match TRBD1. This CDR3 has 17 residues. In germline, CDR1 is MGHRA, CDR2 YSYEKL. J gave up 8 bases and V 1 base, and 12 bases lay outside the gene matches. DNA for the CDR3: TGCGCCAGCAGCCAAGTTCCCCGGACAGGGGCAAGAGACATTCAGTACTTC. This codes for CASSQVPRTGARDIQYF.

This clonotype was recorded at least ten times. The chain carries TRBV7-2 and TRBJ2-7; 9 bases align to TRBD2. From germline, CDR1 is SGHTA and CDR2 FQGNSA. The CDR3 length is 15 residues. V lost 7 bases and J lost 2; bases outside the gene matches: 9. The CDR3 sequence is CASTFLAGPTYEQYF. CDR3 DNA: TGTGCCAGCACCTTCCTAGCGGGGCCTACCTACGAGCAGTACTTC.

This clonotype was observed many times. The CDR3 protein is CASSHSGTTEAFF. Here the CDR3 DNA reads TGTGCCAGCAGCCACTCAGGGACCACTGAAGCTTTCTTT. This chain links TRBV14 with TRBJ1-1; D might be TRBD1 (5 bases). CDR3 length: 13 amino acids. Germline V CDR1 and CDR2: SGHDN, FVKESK. V lost 3 bases, J lost 4 bases, and 9 bases lay in between.

This clonotype was observed many times. V and J are TRBV20-1 and TRBJ1-1; D is possibly TRBD1 (6 bases). CDR1 and CDR2 (germline): DFQATT, SNEGSKA (reference sequence). Trimming removed 2 bases from V and 0 bases from J, with 10 bases in between. The CDR3 totals 14 residues. CDR3 in amino acids: CSARRGPMNTEAFF. CDR3 in DNA: TGCAGTGCTAGACGGGGGCCCATGAACACTGAAGCTTTCTTT.

This clonotype has a count of ten or more. The chain couples TRBV20-1 to TRBJ1-1; 10 nucleotides match TRBD1. V lost 6 bases to trimming and J lost 5 bases; unmatched junction nucleotides: 6. This CDR3 is built from 13 residues. Germline lookup yields CDR1 DFQATT and CDR2 SNEGSKA (reference sequence). The CDR3 loop reads CSAGGQGGTEAFF. The CDR3 coding sequence is TGCAGTGCGGGAGGACAGGGGGGAACTGAAGCTTTCTTT.

On this clonotype itself: One junction end does not reproduce the germline sequence, and a read error may be involved. The gene calls are TRBV20-1 and TRBJ2-5, with 13 bases identical to TRBD2. The CDR3 runs 16 residues. Germline V gives CDR1 DFQATT, CDR2 SNEGSKA (reference sequence). CDR3 amino acids: CGARGTSGTTAETQYF. CDR3 nucleotides: TGCGGTGCTAGAGGGACTAGCGGGACAACCGCGGAGACCCAGTACTTC.

As concerns this clonotype: With a much larger clone just one base away, this may be a read error. Here the CDR3 reads CASSYQLGGSSYEQYF. The CDR3, as DNA: TGTGCCAGCAGTTACCAGTTGGGAGGGAGCTCCTACGAGCAGTACTTC. V gene TRBV6-2 or TRBV6-3 combines with J gene TRBJ2-7; 7 nucleotides line up with TRBD2. The CDR3 covers 16 residues. The germline CDR1 and CDR2 sequences are MNHEY and SVGEGT. J was trimmed by 0 bases and V by 2 bases; bases with no gene match: 7.

This chain uses TRBV6-2 or TRBV6-3 with TRBJ2-2; TRBD2 matches 8 bases. The ends lost 6 bases at V and 7 bases at J; junction bases unmatched: 10. The length of the CDR3 is 15 residues. The germline gives CDR1 MNHEY, CDR2 SVGEGT. CDR3 nucleotide sequence: TGTGCCAGCAGGCAACCCGGGACTAGTGTCGGGGAGCTGTTTTTT. Amino acids: CASRQPGTSVGELFF.

The rearrangement joins TRBV20-1 to TRBJ2-2, with a weak D call TRBD1 (6 bases). CDR1 is DFQATT, CDR2 SNEGSKA, per germline (reference sequence). The CDR3 has 14 residues. V was cut by 1 base and J by 3 bases, with 9 bases left in between. The CDR3 is CSARGGRYTGELFF. The CDR3 DNA reads as TGCAGTGCTAGAGGGGGGCGCTACACCGGGGAGCTGTTTTTT.

The chain carries TRBV7-2 and TRBJ2-1, with TRBD1 as a possible D gene (6 bases). The V end lost 5 bases, the J end lost 0 bases, and 14 bases lay between the germline ends. The CDR3 spans 16 residues. Germline V gene sequence: CDR1 SGHTA, CDR2 FQGNSA. The CDR3 sequence: CASSPWTDLSYNEQFF. The CDR3 region has the DNA TGTGCCAGCAGCCCTTGGACAGACCTCTCCTACAATGAGCAGTTCTTC.

The rearrangement links TRBV6-1 to TRBJ1-3, with unresolved D. The V end lost 3 bases, the J end lost 0 bases, and 12 bases lay between the germline ends. Germline lookup yields CDR1 MNHNS and CDR2 SASEGT. CDR3 length equals 16 residues. The CDR3, as DNA: TGTGCCAGCAGTGAGTTGGGTCGGAGCTCTGGAAACACCATATATTTT. This encodes CASSELGRSSGNTIYF.

This clonotype was observed many times. The gene calls are TRBV7-2 and TRBJ2-7; 13 bases align to TRBD2. The germline CDR1 and CDR2 sequences are SGHTA and FQGNSA. This CDR3 comprises 18 residues. After removal of 3 bases from V and 2 bases from J, the junction contained 10 bases not matched to a gene. Here the CDR3 DNA reads TGTGCCAGCAGCTTCAAAGTCCAGACTAGCGGGAGGCCCTACGAGCAGTACTTC. It yields the protein CASSFKVQTSGRPYEQYF.

This clonotype was recorded many times. The rearrangement uses TRBV20-1 and TRBJ1-2; TRBD1 might be the D (5 bases). Germline CDR1 DFQATT, CDR2 SNEGSKA (reference sequence). The V and J ends lost 5 bases and 3 bases respectively, with 13 bases between them. The CDR3 contains 13 residues. The CDR3 protein is CSAPSRDYYGYTF. In DNA form, the CDR3 reads TGCAGTGCTCCCTCCAGGGACTACTATGGCTACACCTTC.

This clonotype was seen more than once but under ten times. V gene TRBV12-3 or TRBV12-4 combines with J gene TRBJ1-3, with 8 bases that match TRBD1. The CDR3 sequence is 19 residues long. V lost 4 bases, J lost 0 bases, and 14 bases stayed unmatched. CDR3 loop: CASSYGQGISPTSGNTIYF. The DNA for the CDR3 is TGTGCCAGCAGTTACGGACAGGGAATATCTCCGACCTCTGGAAACACCATATATTTT.

V usage is TRBV4-1 and J usage is TRBJ1-3, with TRBD1 matching over 11 bases. The CDR3 consists of 16 residues. The junction had 6 bases not matched to a gene; V was cut back by 4 bases and J by 4 bases. Germline V gene sequence: CDR1 MGHRA, CDR2 YSYEKL. CDR3 DNA: TGCGCCAGCAGCCGGGTCGGACAGGGGGCGGGAAACACCATATATTTT. Amino acids: CASSRVGQGAGNTIYF.

This clonotype was detected ten times or more. This rearrangement joins TRBV3-1 to TRBJ1-4; TRBD1 aligns across 7 bases. CDR1 LGHDT and CDR2 YNNKEL come from the germline V gene (reference sequence). The V gene end was trimmed by 2 bases and the J gene end by 7 bases; junction bases not matched to a gene: 4. The CDR3 extends over 14 amino acids. This chain's CDR3 is CASSQRQGGEKLFF. CDR3 nucleotide sequence: TGTGCCAGCAGCCAAAGGCAGGGGGGTGAAAAACTGTTTTTT.

The V call is TRBV19, the J call TRBJ1-1; D might be TRBD1 (5 bases). Germline CDR1 and CDR2: LNHDA and SQIVND (reference sequence). The CDR3 runs 15 residues. With 3 bases removed from V and 0 bases from J, the gap between germline ends came to 11 bases. CDR3 protein: CASSMKGHMNTEAFF. CDR3 in DNA: TGTGCCAGTAGTATGAAGGGGCACATGAACACTGAAGCTTTCTTT.

This clonotype was picked up a small number of times. The J gene is TRBJ2-7, the V gene TRBV28; 7 positions match TRBD1. The germline V gene encodes CDR1 MDHEN and CDR2 SYDVKM. The CDR3 covers 13 residues. Germline trimming cut 4 bases from V and 3 bases from J; bases unmatched to any gene: 3. CDR3 protein: CASSWAGGYEQYF. The DNA of the CDR3 is TGTGCCAGCAGTTGGGCAGGGGGCTACGAGCAGTACTTC.

Notes on this clonotype: A read error may produce the germline difference seen at one junction end. This chain links TRBV28 with TRBJ1-3; D is undetermined. CDR1 MDHEN and CDR2 SYDVKM come from the germline V gene. CDR3 size: 12 residues. As DNA, the CDR3 is TGTGCCAGCCGTTTTGTTGGAAACACCATATATTTT. This translates into CASRFVGNTIYF.

The table lists this clonotype with a few counts. CDR3 sequence (DNA): TGTGCCAGCAGTGAAGCTGAGGCAGGGGGCGACCTGACGACCCAGTACTTC. Amino acids: CASSEAEAGGDLTTQYF. This chain links TRBV6-1 with TRBJ2-5, with 8 bases aligning to TRBD1. Trimming at V came to 0 bases and at J to 7 bases, leaving 13 bases not matched to a gene. Germline V gives CDR1 MNHNS, CDR2 SASEGT. This CDR3 contains 17 residues.

V and J are TRBV7-9 and TRBJ2-7, with D maybe TRBD1 (6 bases). Germline CDR1 and CDR2: SEHNR and FQNEAQ (reference sequence). The CDR3 spans 12 residues. Deletions cut 5 bases from V and 7 bases from J, with 12 bases between. CDR3 region: CASSERQAEQYF. The CDR3 DNA is TGTGCCAGCAGCGAGCGACAGGCTGAGCAGTACTTC.

This clonotype was found many times. The chain recombines TRBV20-1 with TRBJ1-2, with D possibly TRBD1 on 6 matching bases. This CDR3 comprises 15 residues. Germline CDR1 is DFQATT and CDR2 is SNEGSKA (reference sequence). The V end lost 1 base, the J end lost 5 bases, and 17 bases lay between the germline ends. The CDR3 spells CSARVSAGARYGYTF. In DNA, the CDR3 is TGCAGTGCTAGAGTGTCGGCAGGGGCGCGGTATGGCTACACCTTC.

This clonotype has ten or more counts. The chain is built from TRBV5-6 and TRBJ1-1; D unclear. This CDR3 comprises 14 residues. V dropped 0 bases and J dropped 1 base, with 7 bases sitting between them. Germline CDR1 and CDR2: SGHDT and YYEEEE. The CDR3 nucleotides read TGTGCCAGCAGCTTGGGGGCGAGGAACACTGAAGCTTTCTTT. It translates to CASSLGARNTEAFF.

The V and J genes are TRBV7-9 and TRBJ2-7; 8 bases match TRBD2. This CDR3 region has 14 residues. Germline CDR1 SEHNR, CDR2 FQNEAQ (reference sequence). V trimming: 5 bases; J trimming: 7 bases; junction bases outside the gene matches: 10. The CDR3 spells CASSPREGAREQYF. CDR3 sequence (DNA): TGTGCCAGCAGCCCACGGGAGGGTGCTCGTGAGCAGTACTTC.